A selection of T cell receptor beta chains follows, all from one sample in a study of Graves' ophthalmopathy and Graves' hyperthyroidism. MiXCR, applied by TCRdb to the multiplex PCR reads, yields one record per CDR3 protein. Here the sample spans 350,000 to 400,000 distinct CDR3 sequences, less than 20% being singletons. The specimen sequenced was peripheral blood. The receptors stem from a woman under 30 with stable Graves' hyperthyroidism. The CDR3 runs from the conserved cysteine through the conserved F or W. Size is omitted from some rows. Given values are once, few, many or a class for expanded clones.

cdr3_length: 14; clone_size: many; v_call: TRBV5-1; j_call: TRBJ1-1; cdr3_aa: CASSLGSGGTEAFF
cdr3_length: 13; clone_size: many; v_call: TRBV20-1; j_call: TRBJ2-5; cdr3_aa: CSASGQVQETQYF
cdr3_length: 13; clone_size: many; v_call: TRBV5-1; j_call: TRBJ2-7; cdr3_aa: CASSLTRQNEQYF
cdr3_length: 14; clone_size: many; v_call: TRBV29-1; j_call: TRBJ1-1; cdr3_aa: CSVVDRGRNTEAFF
cdr3_length: 14; clone_size: NA; v_call: TRBV28; j_call: TRBJ2-7; cdr3_aa: CASKLAGASYEQYF
cdr3_length: 16; clone_size: many; v_call: TRBV7-9; j_call: TRBJ2-2; cdr3_aa: CASSPVRGSVTGELFF
cdr3_length: 16; clone_size: many; v_call: TRBV4-1; j_call: TRBJ1-2; cdr3_aa: CASSQELRALGYGYTF
cdr3_length: 16; clone_size: few; v_call: TRBV10-3; j_call: TRBJ2-1; cdr3_aa: CAISDPRAPYPNEQFF
cdr3_length: 15; clone_size: many; v_call: TRBV24-1; j_call: TRBJ1-2; cdr3_aa: CATSDLDLANYGYTF
cdr3_length: 15; clone_size: many; v_call: TRBV6-2/TRBV6-3; j_call: TRBJ1-2; cdr3_aa: CASSLPRARNYGYTF
cdr3_length: 14; clone_size: many; v_call: TRBV6-2/TRBV6-3; j_call: TRBJ1-1; cdr3_aa: CASSYVAANTEAFF
cdr3_length: 15; clone_size: many; v_call: TRBV20-1; j_call: TRBJ1-5; cdr3_aa: CSARDVGRVDQPQHF
cdr3_length: 14; clone_size: many; v_call: TRBV29-1; j_call: TRBJ1-2; cdr3_aa: CSVVKGGNSYGYTF
cdr3_length: 15; clone_size: NA; v_call: TRBV11-3; j_call: TRBJ2-2; cdr3_aa: CASSIRPREAGELLF
cdr3_length: 18; clone_size: many; v_call: TRBV25-1; j_call: TRBJ2-5; cdr3_aa: CASSGHPGTTKSGETQYF
cdr3_length: 14; clone_size: many; v_call: TRBV12-3/TRBV12-4; j_call: TRBJ1-5; cdr3_aa: CASSAGGGNQPQHF
cdr3_length: 13; clone_size: many; v_call: TRBV7-9; j_call: TRBJ1-1; cdr3_aa: CASRTGVTTEAFF
cdr3_length: 14; clone_size: many; v_call: TRBV20-1; j_call: TRBJ1-6; cdr3_aa: CSARDLTGTSPLHF
cdr3_length: 13; clone_size: many; v_call: TRBV7-2; j_call: TRBJ2-5; cdr3_aa: CASSSRPGETQYF
cdr3_length: 14; clone_size: many; v_call: TRBV29-1; j_call: TRBJ2-5; cdr3_aa: CSVAGQGIQETQYF
cdr3_length: 16; clone_size: many; v_call: TRBV5-1; j_call: TRBJ1-1; cdr3_aa: CASTKTGGNVRTEAFF
cdr3_length: 17; clone_size: many; v_call: TRBV7-3; j_call: TRBJ1-6; cdr3_aa: CASSLGGPGQTNSPLHF
cdr3_length: 15; clone_size: many; v_call: TRBV4-2; j_call: TRBJ2-2; cdr3_aa: CASSGHWGETGELFF
cdr3_length: 17; clone_size: many; v_call: TRBV24-1; j_call: TRBJ2-2; cdr3_aa: CATSTTTGGESSRELFF
cdr3_length: 15; clone_size: many; v_call: TRBV20-1; j_call: TRBJ1-2; cdr3_aa: CSARVGTGGGLGYTF
cdr3_length: 14; clone_size: many; v_call: TRBV12-3/TRBV12-4; j_call: TRBJ1-5; cdr3_aa: CASSLTGNNQPQHF
cdr3_length: 16; clone_size: many; v_call: TRBV28; j_call: TRBJ1-2; cdr3_aa: CASSTGTFNLNYGYTF
cdr3_length: 13; clone_size: many; v_call: TRBV9; j_call: TRBJ1-6; cdr3_aa: CASSGGQASPLHF
cdr3_length: 14; clone_size: few; v_call: TRBV6-1; j_call: TRBJ1-4; cdr3_aa: CASRTGNGNEKLFF
cdr3_length: 15; clone_size: NA; v_call: TRBV5-6; j_call: TRBJ2-7; cdr3_aa: CASSLPSGGDYEQYF
cdr3_length: 15; clone_size: NA; v_call: TRBV7-9; j_call: TRBJ1-6; cdr3_aa: CASSLDAGERSPLHF
cdr3_length: 15; clone_size: many; v_call: TRBV6-2/TRBV6-3; j_call: TRBJ1-2; cdr3_aa: CASRYDRGDLYGYTF
cdr3_length: 16; clone_size: many; v_call: TRBV19; j_call: TRBJ2-2; cdr3_aa: CASSRAAREYTGELFF
cdr3_length: 13; clone_size: NA; v_call: TRBV7-8; j_call: TRBJ2-5; cdr3_aa: CASSTWTGETQYF
cdr3_length: 15; clone_size: NA; v_call: TRBV12-3/TRBV12-4; j_call: TRBJ2-5; cdr3_aa: CATVAGTSGQETQYF
cdr3_length: 15; clone_size: few; v_call: TRBV4-1; j_call: TRBJ1-1; cdr3_aa: CASSLGGGRGTEAFF
cdr3_length: 12; clone_size: many; v_call: TRBV6-1; j_call: TRBJ2-7; cdr3_aa: CASSETRYEQYF
cdr3_length: 15; clone_size: many; v_call: TRBV11-3; j_call: TRBJ2-5; cdr3_aa: CASSLVGTVQETQYF
cdr3_length: 14; clone_size: few; v_call: TRBV20-1; j_call: TRBJ1-5; cdr3_aa: CSGIQGALDQPQHF
cdr3_length: 17; clone_size: NA; v_call: TRBV5-1; j_call: TRBJ2-6; cdr3_aa: CASWDGQGVSGANVLTF
cdr3_length: 13; clone_size: few; v_call: TRBV9; j_call: TRBJ1-1; cdr3_aa: CASGAGGNTEAFF
cdr3_length: 17; clone_size: NA; v_call: TRBV11-1; j_call: TRBJ2-5; cdr3_aa: CASSFLTSGEVRETQYF
cdr3_length: 15; clone_size: many; v_call: TRBV27; j_call: TRBJ1-6; cdr3_aa: CATRAGTGYNSPLHF
cdr3_length: 14; clone_size: NA; v_call: TRBV12-3/TRBV12-4; j_call: TRBJ2-4; cdr3_aa: CASSLELAYHIQYF
cdr3_length: 15; clone_size: many; v_call: TRBV7-9; j_call: TRBJ2-7; cdr3_aa: CASSLGDRASYEQYF
cdr3_length: 12; clone_size: many; v_call: TRBV19; j_call: TRBJ1-2; cdr3_aa: CASSPRNQHYTF
cdr3_length: 14; clone_size: NA; v_call: TRBV6-1; j_call: TRBJ2-7; cdr3_aa: CASSESGNRYEQYF
cdr3_length: 15; clone_size: many; v_call: TRBV20-1; j_call: TRBJ2-7; cdr3_aa: CSASPPGQGAYEQYF
cdr3_length: 14; clone_size: few; v_call: TRBV6-2/TRBV6-3; j_call: TRBJ2-2; cdr3_aa: CASSPGGAYGELFF
cdr3_length: 14; clone_size: NA; v_call: TRBV6-1; j_call: TRBJ1-6; cdr3_aa: CASSPKGAWSPLHF
cdr3_length: 15; clone_size: many; v_call: TRBV19; j_call: TRBJ1-5; cdr3_aa: CASSPGQGASQPQHF
cdr3_length: 13; clone_size: many; v_call: TRBV19; j_call: TRBJ2-7; cdr3_aa: CASSMGRRGEQYF
cdr3_length: 15; clone_size: many; v_call: TRBV6-5; j_call: TRBJ1-3; cdr3_aa: CASSYSTGAGNTIYF
cdr3_length: 14; clone_size: few; v_call: TRBV5-1; j_call: TRBJ1-1; cdr3_aa: CASSSTSGDTEAFF
cdr3_length: 13; clone_size: many; v_call: TRBV20-1; j_call: TRBJ1-1; cdr3_aa: CSARHPGTDEAFF